The subject of this entry is one TCR beta chain. The data derive from a study of blood T cell repertoires in COVID-19. Turning to the study itself: The samples span acute and convalescent COVID-19 from the United States, Italy and Spain. PBMCs, B-cell-depleted T cells, or T cells were the source of the cDNA or gDNA that made up the material.

CDR3 length equals 13 residues. The V gene lost 7 bases and the J gene lost 2 bases, with 11 bases spanning the gap. Per germline, CDR1 SGHAT and CDR2 FQNNGV. Some clones are missing from TCRdb's copy, which holds only in-frame ones; the method was immunoSEQ multiplex PCR. Among around 200,000 clones listed, about 80% were seen once. The gene calls are TRBV11-2 and TRBJ1-1; D remains ambiguous. The sequenced material came from peripheral blood. The source of this sequence is a human donor with acute or convalescent COVID-19. The donor label of this sample is uncertain. CDR3 DNA sequence: TGTGCCAGCAAGGCAGGCCTTAACACTGAAGCTTTCTTT. Its protein product is CASKAGLNTEAFF.